A single T cell receptor (beta chain) is shown here with its context. Its antigen is as yet unknown. With 1 base removed from V and 2 bases from J, the gap between germline ends came to 12 bases. Germline-derived CDR1 and CDR2 are SEHNR and FQNEAQ (reference sequence). The CDR3 is made up of 16 amino acids. The primer mix had 60 Vbeta and 13 Jbeta primers. Measured with immunoSEQ multiplex PCR; TCRdb has only the in-frame clones, and not every one. The table lists some 140,000 clones, 79% of them singletons, with about 6.8% in the top ten. This specimen belongs to a study of cytomegalovirus exposure and HLA in healthy donors. Study-wide context: As released early, the data held 80 million to 90 million unique TCRs from HLA-typed donors.

Study-wide results and limits: The number of N-insertions in an Asian-associated ancestry cluster was reportedly below the roughly 700-donor mean in a later analysis. Using the classifier, cytomegalovirus status was reportedly diagnosed with high specificity and sensitivity. Most of the CMV-associated TCR beta chains (in a later analysis) appeared to be HLA-restricted.

The chain is built from TRBV7-9 and TRBJ1-5; D gene uncertain. Sequencing was done on a sample of PBMCs. The receptor was isolated from a man in his forties in good health and CMV-seropositive. The CDR3 region has the DNA TGTGCCAGCAGCTTAGTAACATTAGGAGGCAATCAGCCCCAGCATTTT. This translates into CASSLVTLGGNQPQHF.